Reported below is one T cell receptor (beta chain). Its target is not known. Produced via immunoSEQ multiplex PCR; TCRdb's table is partial and in-frame only. The table lists approximately 130,000 clones, roughly 85% of them singletons. The data belong to a study of T cell responses to AZD1222 COVID-19 vaccine. General study findings and limits: Repertoires were collected only later (after the peak T cell response had occurred).

Source: peripheral blood, taken 28 days after the second dose of the MenACWY control vaccine. The sequence was collected from an adult who received the MenACWY meningococcal vaccine as a control.

Here the CDR3 DNA reads TGTGCCAGCAGCCCGGTCTCAGGGGGGAGAGAGACCCAGTACTTC. Encoded protein: CASSPVSGGRETQYF. The chain has TRBV5-5 and TRBJ2-5; weak D call: TRBD1 (7 bases). V lost 4 bases, J lost 4 bases, and 17 bases lay in between. Germline V CDR1 and CDR2: SGHKS, YYEKEE (reference sequence). The CDR3 is 15 residues long.